A single sample gave rise to the 4 T cell receptor beta chains below, sequenced in a study of cytomegalovirus exposure and HLA in healthy donors. Primers: 60 Vbeta forward and 13 Jbeta reverse. Some clones are missing from TCRdb's copy, which holds only in-frame ones; the method was immunoSEQ multiplex PCR. The sample gives roughly 190,000 clones, over 70% of which show up once; 2.5% to 4% is in the top ten. Sequenced material: PBMCs. Every receptor here comes from a female donor in good health and CMV-seronegative.

This sequence joins TRBV20-1 and TRBJ1-1; D is undetermined. The V gene lost 6 bases and the J gene lost 4 bases, with 9 bases spanning the gap. The germline gives CDR1 DFQATT, CDR2 SNEGSKA (reference sequence). This CDR3 contains 11 residues. The CDR3 DNA sequence: TGCAGTGCCCCCCGCGGCACTGAAGCTTTCTTT. This sequence encodes CSAPRGTEAFF.

The chain's CDR3 is CASSPMGGSQETQYF. The CDR3 nucleotides read TGTGCCAGCAGCCCAATGGGGGGGTCCCAAGAGACCCAGTACTTC. The chain links TRBV9 to TRBJ2-5; 7 bases are shared with TRBD2. CDR1 and CDR2 (germline): SGDLS, YYNGEE. The CDR3 sequence is 15 residues long. V lost 4 bases and J lost 1; bases outside the gene matches: 7.

The chain has TRBV6-5 and TRBJ1-1; D remains unclear. CDR3 length: 11 residues. Trimming removed 7 bases at V and 4 bases at J, with 7 bases between. Germline lookup yields CDR1 MNHEY and CDR2 SVGAGI. CDR3 coding DNA: TGTGCCAGCAATTCGGTCACTGAAGCTTTCTTT. It translates to CASNSVTEAFF.

The rearrangement uses TRBV6-1 and TRBJ1-3; 7 bases are a match to TRBD1. Germline values: CDR1 MNHNS, CDR2 SASEGT. V trimming: 7 bases; J trimming: 4 bases; junction bases outside the gene matches: 7. The CDR3 consists of 14 residues. The CDR3 is CASTTQGVGNTIYF. Here the CDR3 DNA reads TGTGCCAGCACAACCCAGGGGGTCGGAAACACCATATATTTT.